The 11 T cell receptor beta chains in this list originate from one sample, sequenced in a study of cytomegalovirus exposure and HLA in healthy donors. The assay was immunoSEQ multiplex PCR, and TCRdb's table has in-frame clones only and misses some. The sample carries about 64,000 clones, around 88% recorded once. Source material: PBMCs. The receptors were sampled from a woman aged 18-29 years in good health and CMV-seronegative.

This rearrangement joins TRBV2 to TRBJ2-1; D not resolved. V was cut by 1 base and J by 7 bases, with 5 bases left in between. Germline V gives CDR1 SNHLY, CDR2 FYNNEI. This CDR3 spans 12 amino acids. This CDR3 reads CASSEVVNEQFF. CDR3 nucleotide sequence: TGTGCCAGCAGTGAAGTCGTTAATGAGCAGTTCTTC.

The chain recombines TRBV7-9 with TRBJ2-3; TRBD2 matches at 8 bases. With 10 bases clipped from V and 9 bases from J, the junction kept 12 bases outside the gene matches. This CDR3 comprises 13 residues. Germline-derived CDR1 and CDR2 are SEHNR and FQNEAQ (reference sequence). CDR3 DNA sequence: TGTGCCATCACTGAACCCGGGGGGGGGACGCAGTATTTT. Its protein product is CAITEPGGGTQYF.

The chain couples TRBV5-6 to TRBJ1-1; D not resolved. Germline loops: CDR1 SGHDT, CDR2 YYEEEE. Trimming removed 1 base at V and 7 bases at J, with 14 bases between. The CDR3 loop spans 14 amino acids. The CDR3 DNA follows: TGTGCCAGCAGCTTGTTCAGGTACGAGTTTGAAGCTTTCTTT. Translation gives CASSLFRYEFEAFF.

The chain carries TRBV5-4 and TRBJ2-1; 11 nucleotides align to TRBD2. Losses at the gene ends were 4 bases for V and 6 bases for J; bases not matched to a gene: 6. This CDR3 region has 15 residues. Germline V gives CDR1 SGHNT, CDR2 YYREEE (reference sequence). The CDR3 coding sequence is TGTGCCAGCAGCCCTACTAGCGGGAGTTTCAATGAGCAGTTCTTC. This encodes CASSPTSGSFNEQFF.

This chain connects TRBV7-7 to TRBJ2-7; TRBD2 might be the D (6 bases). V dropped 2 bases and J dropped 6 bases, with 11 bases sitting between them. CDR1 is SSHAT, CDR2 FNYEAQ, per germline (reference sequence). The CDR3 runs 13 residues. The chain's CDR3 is CASSLIAGLEQYF. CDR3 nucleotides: TGTGCCAGCAGCTTAATCGCGGGACTCGAGCAGTACTTC.

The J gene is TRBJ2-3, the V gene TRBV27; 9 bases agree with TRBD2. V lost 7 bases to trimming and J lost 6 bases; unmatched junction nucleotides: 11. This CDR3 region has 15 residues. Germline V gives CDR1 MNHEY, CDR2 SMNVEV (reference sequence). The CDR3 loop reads CASTTAGGIQDTQYF. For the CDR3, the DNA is TGTGCCAGCACTACAGCGGGAGGAATTCAGGATACGCAGTATTTT.

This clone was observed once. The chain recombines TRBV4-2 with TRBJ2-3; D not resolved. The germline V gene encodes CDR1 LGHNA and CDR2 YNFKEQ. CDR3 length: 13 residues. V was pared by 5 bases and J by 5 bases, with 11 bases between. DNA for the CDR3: TGTGCCAGCAGCTCCCTTGGAGTAGATACGCAGTATTTT. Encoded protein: CASSSLGVDTQYF.

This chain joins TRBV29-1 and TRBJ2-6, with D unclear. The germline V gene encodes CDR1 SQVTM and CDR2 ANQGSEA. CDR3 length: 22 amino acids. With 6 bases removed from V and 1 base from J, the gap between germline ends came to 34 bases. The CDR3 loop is CSVEFQSPNGASPISGANVLTF. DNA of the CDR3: TGCAGCGTAGAGTTTCAAAGCCCGAACGGAGCCTCCCCTATTTCTGGGGCCAACGTCCTGACTTTC.

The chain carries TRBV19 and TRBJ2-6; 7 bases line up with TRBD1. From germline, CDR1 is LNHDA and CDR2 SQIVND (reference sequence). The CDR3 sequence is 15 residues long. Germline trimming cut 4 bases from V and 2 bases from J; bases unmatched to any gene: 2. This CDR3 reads CASSTDRAGANVLTF. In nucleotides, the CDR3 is TGTGCCAGTAGTACAGACAGGGCTGGGGCCAACGTCCTGACTTTC.

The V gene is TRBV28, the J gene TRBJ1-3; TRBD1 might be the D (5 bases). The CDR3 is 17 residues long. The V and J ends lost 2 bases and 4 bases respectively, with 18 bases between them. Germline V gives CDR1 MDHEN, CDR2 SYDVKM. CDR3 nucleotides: TGTGCCAGCAGTTTAGCCGGGGGAGGGTCCGTGGGAAACACCATATATTTT. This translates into CASSLAGGGSVGNTIYF.

The CDR3 DNA is TGCGCCAGCAGGGAAGGACAGGGAGCCGGCTACGAGCAGTACTTC. Encoded protein: CASREGQGAGYEQYF. The chain recombines TRBV4-3 with TRBJ2-7; TRBD1 matches at 8 bases. The CDR3 sequence is 15 residues long. Germline V gene lookup returns CDR1 LGHNA and CDR2 YSLEER. Trimming removed 6 bases from V and 3 bases from J; junction bases left unmatched: 10.